This is a list of T cell receptor beta chains from one sample in a study of blood T cell repertoires in COVID-19. The data were produced by immunoSEQ multiplex PCR, yet TCRdb's version contains in-frame clones alone and is incomplete. This table holds 250,000 to 350,000 clones, 80% to 90% found once. Sequenced: peripheral blood. The receptors shown here come from an older woman with COVID-19, enrolled during active disease. CDR3s include the opening cysteine and the closing phenylalanine or tryptophan. Each record gives: clone size, D gene, J gene, V gene, CDR3 DNA, CDR3 protein. The D gene is left open where the match is weak. Expanded clones are given a class, and other clones once, few, many or no size at all.

-	-	TRBJ2-1	TRBV12-3/TRBV12-4	TGTGCCAGCAGTTTTGGGCCAGAAGGGTTCTTC	CASSFGPEGFF
-	TRBD2	TRBJ2-7	TRBV12-5	TGTGCTAGTGGTTCCCGTTACCGACTAGCGGGGGCGCCTTACGAGCAGTACTTC	CASGSRYRLAGAPYEQYF
-	-	TRBJ1-2	TRBV12-5	TGTGCTAGTGGTTTGGCAGGGAACTATGGCTACACCTTC	CASGLAGNYGYTF
-	-	TRBJ2-5	TRBV5-6	TGTGCCAGCAGCTTGAATAACAGAGAGACCCAGTACTTC	CASSLNNRETQYF
once	TRBD2	TRBJ2-1	TRBV20-1	TGCAGTGCTAGTAGACTAGCGGGGGGGCCTTTGAATGAGCAGTTCTTC	CSASRLAGGPLNEQFF
-	-	TRBJ1-6	TRBV6-4	TGTGCCGACCCTGGGGCAGCCCTTGCCTATAATTCACCCCTCCACTTT	CADPGAALAYNSPLHF
-	TRBD2	TRBJ2-3	TRBV6-6	TGTGCCAGCAGTCGGTCTAGCGGGAGTATGACCCGCACAGATACGCAGTATTTT	CASSRSSGSMTRTDTQYF
once	TRBD2	TRBJ2-3	TRBV5-4	TGTGCCAGCAGCTCGCCGGGACTAGCGGGGGATACGCAGTATTTT	CASSSPGLAGDTQYF
-	-	TRBJ2-7	TRBV12-5	TGTGCTAGTGGTTTGGTACGCGGTTTCCCTCGCGACGAGCAGTACTTC	CASGLVRGFPRDEQYF
-	-	TRBJ1-1	TRBV24-1	TGTGCCACCAGTGATTCCCGCCGAGGCGGAATGAACACTGAAGCTTTCTTT	CATSDSRRGGMNTEAFF
-	TRBD1	TRBJ1-5	TRBV28	TGTGCCAGCAGCGAGGGACAGGGCGTACAGCCCCAGCATTTT	CASSEGQGVQPQHF
-	TRBD2	TRBJ2-5	TRBV7-9	TGTGCCAGCAGCTTACCCTCTAGCGGGGTCACCCAAGAGACCCAGTACTTC	CASSLPSSGVTQETQYF
-	TRBD2	TRBJ2-2	TRBV5-1	TGCGCCAGCAGTCGGCCCGGGACTAGCGGGGGGGCGGACACCGGGGAGCTGTTTTTT	CASSRPGTSGGADTGELFF
-	-	TRBJ1-3	TRBV3-1/TRBV3-2	TGTGCCAGCAGCCAAGATGCCCACAGGATCTCTGGAAACACCATATATTTT	CASSQDAHRISGNTIYF
once	TRBD1	TRBJ1-6	TRBV5-1	TGCGCCAGCAGCCGTGGGACAGGGCTTAATTCACCCCTCCACTTT	CASSRGTGLNSPLHF
-	TRBD1	TRBJ2-7	TRBV5-1	TGCGCCAGCAGCCCATCGGCAGGGGGCGCCGAGCAGTACTTC	CASSPSAGGAEQYF
-	-	TRBJ2-2	TRBV5-1	TGCGCCAGCGCACCGGGTTTCAGCACCGGGGAGCTGTTTTTT	CASAPGFSTGELFF
-	-	TRBJ1-1	TRBV18	TGTGCCAGCTCACCAGGGGGCAACACTGAAGCTTTCTTT	CASSPGGNTEAFF
-	-	TRBJ2-3	TRBV29-1	TGCAGCGCCAGAACAGGGACAGATACGCAGTATTTT	CSARTGTDTQYF
-	TRBD2	TRBJ2-1	TRBV7-3	TGTGCCAGCAGCAACGGGGGGGCTAACGAGCAGTTCTTC	CASSNGGANEQFF
-	-	TRBJ2-7	TRBV6-6	TGTGCCAGCAAAGGGGCCTCCTCCTACGAGCAGTACTTC	CASKGASSYEQYF
-	-	TRBJ2-1	TRBV5-6	TGTGCCAGCAGCTCAAATTTCGAGCAGTTCTTC	CASSSNFEQFF
-	TRBD2	TRBJ2-1	TRBV7-9	TGTGCCAGCAGCCTGACTAGCGGGGGTTACAATGAGCAGTTCTTC	CASSLTSGGYNEQFF
-	TRBD2	TRBJ2-1	TRBV10-3	TGTGCCATCAGACCTACTTCAGGACTAGCGGGGGGGAGCTCCTACAATGAGCAGTTCTTC	CAIRPTSGLAGGSSYNEQFF
-	TRBD1	TRBJ1-6	TRBV6-5	TGTGCCAGCAGTTCGGACAGGGACTCACCCCTCCACTTT	CASSSDRDSPLHF
-	-	TRBJ2-3	TRBV7-3	TGTGCCAGCAGCTCCCATGGCACAGATACGCAGTATTTT	CASSSHGTDTQYF
-	-	TRBJ2-3	TRBV4-2	TGTGCCAGCAGCCAAGACGGGACAGATACGCAGTATTTT	CASSQDGTDTQYF
-	TRBD1	TRBJ2-1	TRBV5-5	TGTGCCAGCAGCCTCACAGGGGTCAATGAGCAGTTCTTC	CASSLTGVNEQFF
-	-	TRBJ1-2	TRBV28	TGTGCCAGCAGTTTAACGGACAGCTATACTGGCTACACCTTC	CASSLTDSYTGYTF
-	-	TRBJ1-5	TRBV2	TGTGCCAGCAGTGACGGACGGGGGAGCAATCAGCCCCAGCATTTT	CASSDGRGSNQPQHF
-	-	TRBJ1-1	TRBV6-2/TRBV6-3	TGTGCCAGCAGCACCACAGTCATGAACACTGAAGCTTTCTTT	CASSTTVMNTEAFF
-	-	TRBJ2-1	TRBV6-2/TRBV6-3	TGTGCCAGCAGTAACCCACCGGCGGGGGCGAGGTACAATGAGCAGTTCTTC	CASSNPPAGARYNEQFF
once	TRBD1	TRBJ1-5	TRBV24-1	TGTGCCACCAGTGACCCCAGGGGGGCCCAGCCCCAGCATTTT	CATSDPRGAQPQHF
-	TRBD2	TRBJ2-7	TRBV19	TGTGCCAGTAGTATATCGGGGGGAGATACCTACGAGCAGTACTTC	CASSISGGDTYEQYF
-	TRBD2	TRBJ2-7	TRBV19	TGTGCCAGTAGTCGTTCACTAGCGGGGGGCGACCTCTCCTACGAGCAGTACTTC	CASSRSLAGGDLSYEQYF
few	-	TRBJ1-1	TRBV29-1	TGCAGCGCTGGTGGGGGGGAAACTGAAGCTTTCTTT	CSAGGGETEAFF
-	-	TRBJ1-1	TRBV5-1	TGCGCCAGCAGATTGGACGGAGGCACTGAAGCTTTCTTT	CASRLDGGTEAFF
-	TRBD1	TRBJ1-1	TRBV29-1	TGCAGCGGAGTCCAGGGGGCGGGAACTGAAGCTTTCTTT	CSGVQGAGTEAFF
once	-	TRBJ1-5	TRBV28	TGTGCCAGCGGCCATAGCAATCAGCCCCAGCATTTT	CASGHSNQPQHF
-	TRBD1	TRBJ1-1	TRBV4-2	TGTGCCAGCAGCCAAGGGGAGGGACAGGCGGGAGCTTTCTTT	CASSQGEGQAGAFF
-	-	TRBJ1-4	TRBV28	TGTGCCAGCAGTCAGGGTCTAGTAGGAGAAAAACTGTTTTTT	CASSQGLVGEKLFF
few	-	TRBJ1-1	TRBV28	TGTGCCAGCAGTTTAGGCAAGAACACTGAAGCTTTCTTT	CASSLGKNTEAFF
-	TRBD2	TRBJ2-5	TRBV19	TGTGCCAGTAGAAACCCAGCGGGGAACTCCCAGTACTTC	CASRNPAGNSQYF
once	-	TRBJ2-6	TRBV18	TGTGCCAGCTCACCGGAGGGGAGATCCCGCTCTGGGGCCAACGTCCTGACTTTC	CASSPEGRSRSGANVLTF
-	-	TRBJ1-4	TRBV5-1	TGCGCCAGCAGCTTGGGAGAGGGCTCTAATGAAAAACTGTTTTTT	CASSLGEGSNEKLFF
-	-	TRBJ1-1	TRBV19	TGTGCCAGTAGGGAGGGGTCCCTACCTGAAGCTTTCTTT	CASREGSLPEAFF
-	TRBD1	TRBJ2-5	TRBV5-4	TGTGCCAGCAGCTACCCCCGGGACAGCCAAGAGACCCAGTACTTC	CASSYPRDSQETQYF
-	-	TRBJ2-1	TRBV25-1	TGTGCCAGCAGTCTAAGCGGAGCCCAGAATGAGCAGTTCTTC	CASSLSGAQNEQFF
-	-	TRBJ2-5	TRBV7-2	TGTGCCAGCAGCTTAGGATGGGGGCCCCAAGAGACCCAGTACTTC	CASSLGWGPQETQYF